The 13 T cell receptor beta chains listed next were all sequenced from one sample in a study of OX40 agonist ivuxolimab in advanced cancers. Clones were read by immunoSEQ multiplex PCR, and TCRdb kept only the in-frame ones, dropping some. The top ten clones hold around 21% of a sample with about 49,000 clones, around 85% of them seen once. The starting material was CD4+ or CD8+ T cells sorted from blood, obtained in a trial of the OX40 agonist ivuxolimab. The receptors shown here come from an adult with an advanced solid tumor such as melanoma, head and neck, liver or kidney cancer.

DNA for the CDR3: TGTGCCAGTATGGGAGGAGGATGGGAGACCCAGTACTTC. This codes for CASMGGGWETQYF. This rearrangement joins TRBV19 to TRBJ2-5; a possible D gene is TRBD2 (6 bases). This CDR3 spans 13 amino acids. CDR1 is LNHDA, CDR2 SQIVND, per germline (reference sequence). The V end lost 7 bases, the J end lost 5 bases, and 14 bases lay between the germline ends. Full variable domain (outside the CDR3, taken from reference TRBV19 and TRBJ2-5): DGGITQSPKYLFRKEGQNVTLSCEQNLNHDAMYWYRQDPGQGLRLIYYSQIVNDFQKGDIAEGYSVSREKKESFPLTVTSAQKNPTAFYLCASMGGGWETQYFGPGTRLLVL.

The V gene is TRBV19, the J gene TRBJ1-5; D is ambiguous. This CDR3 is 14 amino acids long. V lost 5 bases, J lost 2 bases, and 10 bases lay in between. The germline CDR1 and CDR2 sequences are LNHDA and SQIVND (reference sequence). CDR3 in amino acids: CASSPSPGNQPQHF. DNA of the CDR3: TGTGCCAGTAGTCCCTCCCCCGGCAATCAGCCCCAGCATTTT.

The V and J genes are TRBV5-6 and TRBJ2-7; D is unclear. V lost 6 bases and J 2 bases, leaving 12 bases between the germline ends. The CDR3 loop spans 13 amino acids. The germline V gene has CDR1 SGHDT and CDR2 YYEEEE. CDR3 in amino acids: CASMLIGTYEQYF. In DNA form, the CDR3 reads TGTGCCAGCATGCTGATAGGGACCTACGAGCAGTACTTC.

This rearrangement joins TRBV15 to TRBJ2-2; 7 positions match TRBD2. This CDR3 spans 12 amino acids. J was trimmed by 7 bases and V by 8 bases; bases with no gene match: 4. Per the germline V gene, CDR1 is LNHNV and CDR2 is YYDKDF (reference sequence). The CDR3 coding sequence is TGTGCCACCGCTAGCGGAGGCGGGGAGCTGTTTTTT. It codes for CATASGGGELFF. Complete variable domain (other parts from reference TRBV15 and TRBJ2-2): DAMVIQNPRYQVTQFGKPVTLSCSQTLNHNVMYWYQQKSSQAPKLLFHYYDKDFNNEADTPDNFQSRRPNTSFCFLDIRSPGLGDTAMYLCATASGGGELFFGEGSRLTVL.

The chain recombines TRBV28 with TRBJ2-7, with 7 bases lining up with TRBD1. The V gene's germline CDR1 is MDHEN and CDR2 SYDVKM. V gave up 9 bases and J gave up 2 bases; unmatched junction bases: 4. CDR3 length: 12 residues. The CDR3 is CASRQGAYEQYF. The CDR3 nucleotides are TGTGCCAGTCGACAGGGCGCCTACGAGCAGTACTTC.

This clone was picked up one time. The chain combines TRBV19 with TRBJ2-3; D possibly corresponds to TRBD2 (6 bases). V was shortened by 4 bases and J by 5 bases, with 22 bases between the two germline ends. The CDR3 has 17 residues. Germline lookup yields CDR1 LNHDA and CDR2 SQIVND (reference sequence). CDR3 amino acids: CASSNSWRGGSLDTQYF. The DNA of the CDR3 is TGTGCCAGTAGTAATAGTTGGAGGGGCGGATCCCTAGATACGCAGTATTTT.

The V gene is TRBV2, the J gene TRBJ1-2, with no clear D. Germline V CDR1 and CDR2: SNHLY, FYNNEI. The CDR3 is made up of 11 amino acids. The V and J ends lost 11 bases and 5 bases respectively, with 12 bases between them. CDR3 DNA: TGTGCCGGTTTCGGGGAGTATGGCTACACCTTC. This sequence encodes CAGFGEYGYTF.

The V call is TRBV7-9, the J call TRBJ2-2; 10 nucleotides line up with TRBD2. CDR1 and CDR2 (germline): SEHNR, FQNEAQ (reference sequence). J lost 5 bases, V lost 7 bases, and 7 bases had no gene match. CDR3 length: 15 residues. CDR3: CASIIAGGRTGELFF. The CDR3 nucleotides are TGTGCCAGCATAATAGCGGGGGGCCGAACCGGGGAGCTGTTTTTT. The full variable domain, in which reference TRBV7-9 and TRBJ2-2 provide the parts outside the CDR3, is DTGVSQNPRHKITKRGQNVTFRCDPISEHNRLYWYRQTLGQGPEFLTYFQNEAQLEKSRLLSDRFSAERPKGSFSTLEIQRTEQGDSAMYLCASIIAGGRTGELFFGEGSRLTVL.

The gene calls are TRBV6-6 and TRBJ2-7; D unclear. Trimming shortened V by 0 bases and J by 0 bases, and 9 bases separated the two germline ends. This CDR3 is built from 15 residues. Germline V gives CDR1 MNHNY, CDR2 SVGAGI (reference sequence). The chain's CDR3 is CASSYSRSSSYEQYV. The CDR3 DNA is TGTGCCAGCAGTTACTCGAGGTCGAGCTCCTACGAGCAGTACGTC.

The chain carries TRBV15 and TRBJ1-5, with D perhaps TRBD1 (5 bases). CDR3 size: 15 residues. In germline, CDR1 is LNHNV, CDR2 YYDKDF (reference sequence). V was clipped by 3 bases and J by 6 bases, with 15 bases between them. CDR3 in amino acids: CATSRLGVSSQPQHF. Written as DNA, the CDR3 is TGTGCCACCAGCAGGCTAGGGGTTTCTAGTCAGCCCCAGCATTTT.

The rearrangement links TRBV6-5 to TRBJ1-1; D unclear. Germline lookup yields CDR1 MNHEY and CDR2 SVGAGI. There are 14 residues in the CDR3. Trimming removed 0 bases from V and 5 bases from J, with 10 bases in between. The CDR3 sequence is CASSYSESLTEAFF. The CDR3 nucleotides read TGTGCCAGCAGTTACTCGGAATCACTGACTGAAGCTTTCTTT.

The V call is TRBV6-4, the J call TRBJ1-5; D unclear. CDR1 MRHNA and CDR2 SNTAGT come from the germline V gene. The CDR3 consists of 10 residues. V lost 6 bases, J lost 6 bases, and 3 bases lay in between. CDR3 DNA sequence: TGTGCCAGCAGGCGTCAGCCCCAGCATTTT. This codes for CASRRQPQHF.

This chain connects TRBV6-1 to TRBJ2-7; 7 bases align to TRBD1. This CDR3 has 14 amino acids. CDR1 and CDR2 (germline): MNHNS, SASEGT. V gave up 8 bases and J gave up 1 base; unmatched junction bases: 8. The CDR3: CASVYGQASYEQYF. Written as DNA, the CDR3 is TGTGCCAGCGTTTACGGACAGGCTTCCTACGAGCAGTACTTC.